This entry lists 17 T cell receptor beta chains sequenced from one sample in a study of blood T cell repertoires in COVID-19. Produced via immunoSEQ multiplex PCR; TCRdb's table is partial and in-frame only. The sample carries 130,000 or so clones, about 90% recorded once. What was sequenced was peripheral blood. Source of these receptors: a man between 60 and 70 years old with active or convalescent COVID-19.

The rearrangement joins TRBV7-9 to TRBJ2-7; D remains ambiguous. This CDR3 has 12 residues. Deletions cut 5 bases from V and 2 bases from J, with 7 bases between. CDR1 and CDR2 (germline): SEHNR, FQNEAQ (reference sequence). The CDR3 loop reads CASSRVTYEQYF. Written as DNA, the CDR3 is TGTGCCAGCAGCCGAGTAACCTACGAGCAGTACTTC.

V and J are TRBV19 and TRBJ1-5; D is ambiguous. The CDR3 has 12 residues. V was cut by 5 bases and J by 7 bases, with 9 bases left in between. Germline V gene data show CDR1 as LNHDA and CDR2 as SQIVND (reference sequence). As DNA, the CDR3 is TGTGCCAGTAGTCTCCTCGGGCAGCCCCAGCATTTT. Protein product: CASSLLGQPQHF.

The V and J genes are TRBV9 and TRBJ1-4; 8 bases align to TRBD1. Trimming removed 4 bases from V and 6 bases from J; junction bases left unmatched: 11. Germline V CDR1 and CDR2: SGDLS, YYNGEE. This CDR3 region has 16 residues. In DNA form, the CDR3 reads TGTGCCAGCAGCCCAGGTCAGGGACAGGACTATGAAAAACTGTTTTTT. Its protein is CASSPGQGQDYEKLFF.

The CDR3: CASSTQAGNTIYF. The DNA for the CDR3 is TGTGCCAGTAGTACCCAGGCTGGAAACACCATATATTTT. The chain employs TRBV19 and TRBJ1-3; D uncertain. With 4 bases removed from V and 2 bases from J, the gap between germline ends came to 6 bases. In germline, CDR1 is LNHDA, CDR2 SQIVND (reference sequence). CDR3 size: 13 residues.

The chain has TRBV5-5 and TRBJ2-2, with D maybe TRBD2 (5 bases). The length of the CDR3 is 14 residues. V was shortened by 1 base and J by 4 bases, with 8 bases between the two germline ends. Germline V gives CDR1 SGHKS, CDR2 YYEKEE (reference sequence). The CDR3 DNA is TGTGCCAGCAGCTTGTCGGGGTTCACCGGGGAGCTGTTTTTT. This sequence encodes CASSLSGFTGELFF.

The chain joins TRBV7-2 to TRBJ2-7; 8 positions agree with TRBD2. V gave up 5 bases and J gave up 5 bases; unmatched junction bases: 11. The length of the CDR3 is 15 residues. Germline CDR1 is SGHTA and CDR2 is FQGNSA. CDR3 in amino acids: CASSPQSGSFHEQYF. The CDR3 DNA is TGTGCCAGCAGCCCACAAAGCGGGAGCTTCCACGAGCAGTACTTC.

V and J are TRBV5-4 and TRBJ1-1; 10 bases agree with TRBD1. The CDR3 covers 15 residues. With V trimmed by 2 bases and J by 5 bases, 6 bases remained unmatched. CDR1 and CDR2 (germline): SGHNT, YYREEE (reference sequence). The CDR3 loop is CASSFLDRGVTEAFF. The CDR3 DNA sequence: TGTGCCAGCAGCTTCCTGGACAGGGGGGTAACTGAAGCTTTCTTT.

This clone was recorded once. The CDR3 DNA follows: TGTGCCAGCAGTTTAATTCAGGGGGCCCTAGAGACCCAGTACTTC. Residues: CASSLIQGALETQYF. The chain employs TRBV27 and TRBJ2-5; 8 bases fit TRBD1. The length of the CDR3 is 15 residues. V shed 2 bases, J shed 4 bases, and the junction held 6 bases outside the gene matches. Germline V CDR1 and CDR2: MNHEY, SMNVEV (reference sequence).

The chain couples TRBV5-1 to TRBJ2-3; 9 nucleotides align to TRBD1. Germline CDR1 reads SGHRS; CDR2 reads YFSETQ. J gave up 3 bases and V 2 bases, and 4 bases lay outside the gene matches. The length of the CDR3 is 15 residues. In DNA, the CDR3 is TGCGCCAGCAGCTTCACTGGACAGGGGACAGATACGCAGTATTTT. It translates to CASSFTGQGTDTQYF.

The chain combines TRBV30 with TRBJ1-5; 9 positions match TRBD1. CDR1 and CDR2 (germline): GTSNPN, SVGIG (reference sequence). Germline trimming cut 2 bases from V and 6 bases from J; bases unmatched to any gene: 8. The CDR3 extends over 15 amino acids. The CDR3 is CAWSPGQGLGQPQHF. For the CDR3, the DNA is TGTGCCTGGAGTCCGGGACAGGGCTTGGGTCAGCCCCAGCATTTT.

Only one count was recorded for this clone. CDR3: CARRHPYNEQFF. Here the CDR3 DNA reads TGTGCCAGGCGACACCCTTACAATGAGCAGTTCTTC. The chain uses TRBV11-3 and TRBJ2-1; no clear D. Germline assignment: CDR1 SGHNT and CDR2 YENEEA. The CDR3 runs 12 residues. V gave up 9 bases and J gave up 4 bases, with 10 bases separating them.

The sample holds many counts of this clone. CDR3 in amino acids: CAINRQPGYEQYF. The CDR3 coding sequence is TGTGCCATCAACCGACAGCCTGGCTACGAGCAGTACTTC. The chain has TRBV10-3 and TRBJ2-7; possibly TRBD1 for D (5 bases). This CDR3 spans 13 amino acids. Germline CDR1 ENHRY, CDR2 SYGVKD. Trimming removed 7 bases from V and 3 bases from J, with 13 bases in between.

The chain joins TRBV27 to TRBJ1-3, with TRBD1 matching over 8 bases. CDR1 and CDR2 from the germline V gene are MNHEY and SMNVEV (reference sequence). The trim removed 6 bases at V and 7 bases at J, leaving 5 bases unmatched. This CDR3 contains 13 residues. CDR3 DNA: TGTGCCAGCAGACCGACAGGGGCTAACACCATATATTTT. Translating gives CASRPTGANTIYF.

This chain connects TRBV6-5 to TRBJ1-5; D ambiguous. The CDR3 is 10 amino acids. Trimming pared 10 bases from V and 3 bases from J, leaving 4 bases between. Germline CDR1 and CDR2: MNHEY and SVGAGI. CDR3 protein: CATSNQPQHF. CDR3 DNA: TGTGCCACTTCCAATCAGCCCCAGCATTTT.

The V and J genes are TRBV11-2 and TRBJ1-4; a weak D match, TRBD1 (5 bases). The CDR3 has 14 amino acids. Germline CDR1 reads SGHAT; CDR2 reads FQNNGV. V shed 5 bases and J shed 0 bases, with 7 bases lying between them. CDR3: CASSTRATNEKLFF. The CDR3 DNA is TGTGCCAGCAGCACCAGGGCAACTAATGAAAAACTGTTTTTT.

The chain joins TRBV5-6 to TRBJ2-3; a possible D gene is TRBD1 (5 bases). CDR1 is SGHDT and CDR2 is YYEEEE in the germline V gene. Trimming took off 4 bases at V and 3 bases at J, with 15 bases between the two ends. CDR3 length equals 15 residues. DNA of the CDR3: TGTGCCAGCAGCAGGAACAGGTTTAAGACAGATACGCAGTATTTT. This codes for CASSRNRFKTDTQYF.

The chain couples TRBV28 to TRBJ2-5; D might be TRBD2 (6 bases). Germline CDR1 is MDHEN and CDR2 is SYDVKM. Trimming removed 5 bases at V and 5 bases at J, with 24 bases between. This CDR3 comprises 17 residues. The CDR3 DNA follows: TGTGCCAGCAGTCCTTCTCGGGGACTTTCTAAGGGTGAGACCCAGTACTTC. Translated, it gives CASSPSRGLSKGETQYF.